These 21 T cell receptor beta chains share one sample of origin, sequenced in a study of T-cell memory formation after mild COVID-19. TCRdb reprocessed the 5' RACE reads via MiXCR and lists one record per CDR3 protein. Seen here are some 350,000 distinct CDR3 sequences, 15% observed once, and the top ten hold under 25%. Sequencing was carried out using PBMCs or a T cell subset sorted from them (not recorded which). The receptor source for this set is a man aged 18 to 30 who had mild COVID-19 (a few samples of this study predate the infection). Cell type and time point are not known.

CDR3 in DNA: TGTGCCAGTAGTATCCCGACAGAGAACACTGAAGCTTTCTTT. This codes for CASSIPTENTEAFF. J is TRBJ1-1 and V is TRBV19; D might be TRBD1 (5 bases). V lost 3 bases and J lost 1, with 9 bases in between. CDR1 is LNHDA, CDR2 SQIVND, per germline (reference sequence). The CDR3 is 14 residues long. Full variable domain (outside the CDR3, taken from reference TRBV19 and TRBJ1-1): DGGITQSPKYLFRKEGQNVTLSCEQNLNHDAMYWYRQDPGQGLRLIYYSQIVNDFQKGDIAEGYSVSREKKESFPLTVTSAQKNPTAFYLCASSIPTENTEAFFGQGTRLTVV.

In this sample, this clonotype turned up a few times. This chain joins TRBV7-6 and TRBJ2-7; possible D gene TRBD1, 6 bases. The V gene's germline CDR1 is SGHVS and CDR2 FNYEAQ. This CDR3 region has 15 residues. Trimming pared 5 bases from V and 0 bases from J, leaving 14 bases between. CDR3 DNA: TGTGCCAGCAGCCCCAGGGGCAGGGGCTCCTACGAGCAGTACTTC. Its translation is CASSPRGRGSYEQYF.

This clonotype appeared a few times. The V call is TRBV7-2, the J call TRBJ2-1; 12 bases are shared with TRBD2. The V segment lost 3 bases and the J segment 5 bases; nucleotides outside the gene matches: 5. Germline CDR1 and CDR2: SGHTA and FQGNSA. This CDR3 is built from 16 residues. The CDR3 nucleotides are TGTGCCAGCAGCTTCCCTAGCGGGGGGGTTAACAATGAGCAGTTCTTC. Encoded protein: CASSFPSGGVNNEQFF.

In its sample, this clonotype was seen a few times. The chain recombines TRBV3-1 with TRBJ2-1; 9 positions match TRBD2. V shed 2 bases, J shed 6 bases, and the junction held 8 bases outside the gene matches. CDR1 is LGHDT and CDR2 is YNNKEL in the germline V gene (reference sequence). CDR3 length: 16 amino acids. CDR3 in amino acids: CASSQNGASGVNEQFF. In DNA form, the CDR3 reads TGTGCCAGCAGCCAAAATGGGGCTAGCGGGGTCAATGAGCAGTTCTTC.

For the CDR3, the DNA is TGTGCCAGCAGTTTGGGGGGAGCCTCCACTGAAGCTTTCTTT. It specifies CASSLGGASTEAFF. The chain combines TRBV12-3 or TRBV12-4 with TRBJ1-1, with TRBD1 as a possible D gene (5 bases). V lost 3 bases and J 4 bases, leaving 12 bases between the germline ends. There are 14 residues in the CDR3.

This clonotype showed up just a few times. The rearrangement uses TRBV7-9 and TRBJ2-3; 7 nucleotides align to TRBD1. In germline, CDR1 is SEHNR, CDR2 FQNEAQ (reference sequence). The V gene end was trimmed by 5 bases and the J gene end by 5 bases; junction bases not matched to a gene: 4. The CDR3 covers 13 residues. In nucleotides, the CDR3 is TGTGCCAGCAGCCTACAGGGGCTAGATACGCAGTATTTT. Translation gives CASSLQGLDTQYF.

The chain couples TRBV20-1 to TRBJ1-5; no clear D. Germline CDR1 DFQATT, CDR2 SNEGSKA (reference sequence). This CDR3 region has 14 residues. Trimming took off 6 bases at V and 0 bases at J, with 12 bases between the two ends. The CDR3 loop is CSAKSGISNQPQHF. DNA of the CDR3: TGCAGTGCGAAGTCGGGGATTAGCAATCAGCCCCAGCATTTT.

This clonotype turned up a few times. V gene TRBV7-6 combines with J gene TRBJ1-2; the D is unclear. V was pared by 5 bases and J by 8 bases, with 21 bases between. Germline V CDR1 and CDR2: SGHVS, FNYEAQ. This CDR3 contains 15 residues. CDR3 nucleotides: TGTGCCAGCAGCCCCTGGACGGGTAGGGAGGCGGGCTACACCTTC. This encodes CASSPWTGREAGYTF.

The rearrangement links TRBV9 to TRBJ2-2; either TRBD1 or TRBD2 may fit D (5 bases each). Deletions cut 4 bases from V and 4 bases from J, with 17 bases between. Germline V lookup: CDR1 SGDLS, CDR2 YYNGEE. This CDR3 comprises 16 residues. The CDR3 DNA is TGTGCCAGCAGCCCCCGCTCGGGACCGCCCACCGGGGAGCTGTTTTTT. Amino acids: CASSPRSGPPTGELFF.

The chain combines TRBV19 with TRBJ2-3, with 9 bases that match TRBD2. J was trimmed by 2 bases and V by 3 bases; bases with no gene match: 3. Germline loops: CDR1 LNHDA, CDR2 SQIVND (reference sequence). The CDR3 is made up of 15 amino acids. In DNA, the CDR3 is TGTGCCAGTAGTATCCTAGCGGGGTTCACAGATACGCAGTATTTT. Translated, it gives CASSILAGFTDTQYF.

J is TRBJ2-3 and V is TRBV15; 7 nucleotides align to TRBD2. The CDR3 has 15 residues. V was pared by 0 bases and J by 1 base, with 1 base of the junction left unmatched. From germline, CDR1 is LNHNV and CDR2 YYDKDF (reference sequence). The CDR3 loop reads CATSRDRGGTDTQYF. The CDR3 DNA follows: TGTGCCACCAGCAGAGATCGGGGGGGCACAGATACGCAGTATTTT.

This clonotype was recorded many times. The chain combines TRBV4-1 with TRBJ2-7, with TRBD1 matching over 7 bases. CDR3 length: 15 amino acids. Trimming took 1 base from V and 0 from J; bases not matched to a gene: 3. Germline assignment: CDR1 MGHRA and CDR2 YSYEKL. CDR3 sequence: CASSQGQGSSYEQYF. DNA for the CDR3: TGCGCCAGCAGCCAAGGACAGGGATCCTCCTACGAGCAGTACTTC.

With respect to this clonotype: Mismatch with germline at one junction end may stem from a read error. This chain joins TRBV7-7 and TRBJ2-3; D is undetermined. The CDR3 totals 16 residues. The germline gives CDR1 SSHAT, CDR2 FNYEAQ (reference sequence). The CDR3 is CASRNEGNTSTDTQYF. CDR3 coding DNA: TGTGCTAGCAGAAACGAAGGGAACACTAGCACAGATACGCAGTATTTT.

This clonotype was counted a few times. The chain couples TRBV4-3 to TRBJ2-3; 8 nucleotides line up with TRBD1. This CDR3 contains 16 residues. The ends lost 0 bases at V and 5 bases at J; junction bases unmatched: 7. In germline, CDR1 is LGHNA, CDR2 YSLEER. CDR3 nucleotide sequence: TGCGCCAGCAGCCAAGAGGGGGCAGGGGGCAGAGATACGCAGTATTTT. Encoded protein: CASSQEGAGGRDTQYF.

The rearrangement joins TRBV7-2 to TRBJ2-3, with TRBD2 identical over 7 bases. The CDR3 runs to 15 residues. Germline loops: CDR1 SGHTA, CDR2 FQGNSA. Trimming cost V 5 bases and J 3 bases; bases outside gene matches: 8. The CDR3 spells CASSALPGGTDTQYF. CDR3 sequence (DNA): TGTGCCAGCAGCGCCCTTCCCGGGGGGACAGATACGCAGTATTTT.

Many counts were recorded for this clonotype. This chain's CDR3 is CASSANGHQQFF. CDR3 nucleotides: TGTGCCAGCAGCGCAAACGGACATCAGCAGTTCTTC. The chain employs TRBV9 and TRBJ2-1; D perhaps matches TRBD1 (5 bases). The ends were cut back, 3 bases at V and 11 bases at J, with 12 bases in the middle. The germline V gene has CDR1 SGDLS and CDR2 YYNGEE. This CDR3 has 12 residues. The full variable domain, completed using reference TRBV9 and TRBJ2-1, is DSGVTQTPKHLITATGQRVTLRCSPRSGDLSVYWYQQSLDQGLQFLIQYYNGEERAKGNILERFSAQQFPDLHSELNLSSLELGDSALYFCASSANGHQQFFGPGTRLTVL.

This clonotype has just a few counts. This rearrangement joins TRBV27 to TRBJ1-5; TRBD1 aligns across 7 bases. CDR1 and CDR2 from the germline V gene are MNHEY and SMNVEV (reference sequence). The CDR3 extends over 16 amino acids. V shed 1 base and J 3 bases; nucleotides not matched to a gene: 6. Here the CDR3 DNA reads TGTGCCAGCAGTTTATTGTCAGGGGGATCCAATCAGCCCCAGCATTTT. Residues: CASSLLSGGSNQPQHF.

In this sample, this clonotype turned up a few times. This chain connects TRBV7-2 to TRBJ2-1, with 10 bases aligning to TRBD1. The CDR3 runs to 15 residues. V shed 3 bases, J shed 4 bases, and the junction held 3 bases outside the gene matches. Germline CDR1 SGHTA, CDR2 FQGNSA. CDR3 in amino acids: CASSLGQGPYNEQFF. In nucleotides, the CDR3 is TGTGCCAGCAGCTTGGGACAGGGGCCATACAATGAGCAGTTCTTC.

This clonotype was counted at least ten times. The V and J genes are TRBV7-2 and TRBJ1-1, with D possibly matching TRBD1 (6 bases). Germline CDR1 and CDR2: SGHTA and FQGNSA. V was trimmed by 5 bases and J by 3 bases, leaving 13 bases between them. This CDR3 is 14 amino acids long. The CDR3 spells CASSKPGQYTEAFF. The DNA of the CDR3 is TGTGCCAGCAGCAAACCGGGACAATACACTGAAGCTTTCTTT.

V and J are TRBV7-2 and TRBJ1-1; D might be TRBD1 (5 bases). V dropped 1 base and J dropped 3 bases, with 9 bases sitting between them. Germline V lookup: CDR1 SGHTA, CDR2 FQGNSA. The CDR3 loop spans 14 amino acids. The CDR3 DNA is TGTGCCAGCAGCTTAGTTTTCAGGGACACTGAAGCTTTCTTT. Translation: CASSLVFRDTEAFF.

This clonotype was seen more than once but under ten times. This rearrangement joins TRBV20-1 to TRBJ2-3; no clear D. The CDR3 has 11 amino acids. Germline V CDR1 and CDR2: DFQATT, SNEGSKA (reference sequence). Trimming left V 7 bases short and J 0 bases short, with 5 bases between. The CDR3 spells CSGPSTDTQYF. The CDR3 bases are TGCAGTGGGCCTAGCACAGATACGCAGTATTTT.